A single sample gave rise to the 25 T cell receptor beta chains below, sequenced in a study of a mutant IDH1 vaccine in newly diagnosed glioma. Generated by immunoSEQ multiplex PCR, the TCRdb table keeps only in-frame clones and is missing some. This repertoire shows around 60,000 clones, around four fifths found once; its top ten account for around 4.1%. Their antigens remain unidentified. Time point given: week 47, end of study. Doses of 300 ug of mutant IDH1 20-mer peptide were given with topical imiquimod. The sample consisted of PBMCs, taken from a glioma patient whose treatment included an IDH1 peptide vaccine. Receptor source: a man aged 30 to 39 with glioma.

The chain uses TRBV11-3 and TRBJ2-7; 11 bases match TRBD1. Germline CDR1 reads SGHNT; CDR2 reads YENEEA. V was clipped by 4 bases and J by 3 bases; unmatched bases: 2. The CDR3 runs 14 residues. The chain's CDR3 is CASSSGTGGYEQYF. The CDR3 DNA reads as TGTGCCAGCAGCTCCGGGACAGGGGGCTACGAGCAGTACTTC.

About this clone: A read error is likely, as this CDR3 ends without the conserved phenylalanine or tryptophan. The chain is built from TRBV6-5 and TRBJ1-1; TRBD1 agrees at 10 bases. CDR3 length: 15 amino acids. Germline V gene lookup returns CDR1 MNHEY and CDR2 SVGAGI. J gave up 1 base and V 7 bases, and 6 bases lay outside the gene matches. The CDR3 nucleotides read TGTGCCAGCACCATAGACAGGGGGCAGAACACTGAAGCTTTCCTT. Encoded protein: CASTIDRGQNTEAFL.

The chain links TRBV4-1 to TRBJ2-2; D possibly corresponds to TRBD1 (6 bases). Between the trimmed V and J ends, which lost 2 bases and 4 bases, there was a span of 14 bases. CDR1 is MGHRA and CDR2 is YSYEKL in the germline V gene. The CDR3 length is 16 residues. The CDR3 DNA reads TGCGCCAGCAGCCAATCCGGGACACTCGCCACCGGGGAGCTGTTTTTT. Translated: CASSQSGTLATGELFF.

The chain recombines TRBV2 with TRBJ1-2; 8 nucleotides line up with TRBD1. From germline, CDR1 is SNHLY and CDR2 FYNNEI. The CDR3 runs to 14 residues. V shed 4 bases, J shed 2 bases, and the junction held 3 bases outside the gene matches. CDR3 region: CASSGWTGNYGYTF. Written as DNA, the CDR3 is TGTGCCAGCAGTGGCTGGACAGGGAACTATGGCTACACCTTC.

The gene calls are TRBV11-2 and TRBJ1-1; the D is unclear. CDR3 length equals 14 residues. The germline V gene has CDR1 SGHAT and CDR2 FQNNGV. Trimming stripped 2 bases from V and 3 bases from J, with 10 bases between. The CDR3 is CASSLRTSYTEAFF. The CDR3 bases are TGTGCCAGCAGCTTAAGGACTTCCTACACTGAAGCTTTCTTT.

The rearrangement uses TRBV15 and TRBJ2-5; 11 bases fit TRBD1. The assigned J gene may be wrong: the sequence end matches TRBJ2-7 better. Germline V gene sequence: CDR1 LNHNV, CDR2 YYDKDF (reference sequence). This CDR3 is built from 17 residues. The CDR3 DNA reads TGTGCCACCAGCATCCTCGAAGGACAGGGGGCTAAGTACGAGCAGTACTTC. Its protein is CATSILEGQGAKYEQYF.

J is TRBJ2-2 and V is TRBV6-5; possibly TRBD1 for D (6 bases). The germline V gene encodes CDR1 MNHEY and CDR2 SVGAGI. This CDR3 is 15 amino acids long. Between the trimmed V and J ends, which lost 4 bases and 0 bases, there was a span of 9 bases. The CDR3 sequence: CASSFDRSNTGELFF. The CDR3 region has the DNA TGTGCCAGCAGTTTTGACAGGTCGAACACCGGGGAGCTGTTTTTT.

The gene calls are TRBV28 and TRBJ1-5, with TRBD1 matching over 10 bases. The CDR3 has 15 amino acids. From germline, CDR1 is MDHEN and CDR2 SYDVKM. The V gene end was trimmed by 6 bases and the J gene end by 5 bases; junction bases not matched to a gene: 7. CDR3 sequence: CASSSTGGAYQPQHF. CDR3 in DNA: TGTGCCAGCAGCTCGACAGGGGGCGCCTATCAGCCCCAGCATTTT.

In its sample, this clone was seen once. The chain couples TRBV5-1 to TRBJ1-4; weak D call: TRBD1 (6 bases). CDR1 is SGHRS, CDR2 YFSETQ, per germline. V was pared by 4 bases and J by 0 bases, with 16 bases between. The CDR3 runs 17 residues. The DNA of the CDR3 is TGCGCCAGCAGCCGTGGGGTACGACAGGCAACTAATGAAAAACTGTTTTTT. Its translation is CASSRGVRQATNEKLFF.

The V call is TRBV7-2, the J call TRBJ2-2, with a weak D call TRBD1 (6 bases). Germline CDR1 is SGHTA and CDR2 is FQGNSA. The CDR3 is 16 amino acids. The V and J ends lost 5 bases and 6 bases respectively, with 19 bases between them. CDR3 residues: CASSRRTEYRPGELFF. The DNA for the CDR3 is TGTGCCAGCAGCCGCCGGACAGAGTATCGGCCCGGGGAGCTGTTTTTT.

V is TRBV18 and J is TRBJ1-5; D possibly corresponds to TRBD1 (5 bases). This CDR3 has 14 amino acids. The V gene lost 6 bases and the J gene lost 4 bases, with 13 bases spanning the gap. Germline assignment: CDR1 KGHSH and CDR2 LQKENI. Here the CDR3 reads CASSPSGGNQPQHF. The CDR3 DNA is TGTGCCAGCTCCCCGTCGGGGGGGAATCAGCCCCAGCATTTT. Full variable domain (outside the CDR3, taken from reference TRBV18 and TRBJ1-5): NAGVMQNPRHLVRRRGQEARLRCSPMKGHSHVYWYRQLPEEGLKFMVYLQKENIIDESGMPKERFSAEFPKEGPSILRIQQVVRGDSAAYFCASSPSGGNQPQHFGDGTRLSIL.

J is TRBJ1-2 and V is TRBV29-1; D remains unclear. The CDR3 has 18 residues. V was clipped by 0 bases and J by 0 bases, with 20 bases between them. Germline lookup yields CDR1 SQVTM and CDR2 ANQGSEA. CDR3 nucleotide sequence: TGCAGCGTTGAAGAGCGGGAACCACCGACTTCAGCTAACTATGGCTACACCTTC. As protein: CSVEEREPPTSANYGYTF.

The V gene is TRBV5-5, the J gene TRBJ2-7, with D uncertain. CDR3 length: 11 residues. Trimming pared 4 bases from V and 5 bases from J, leaving 7 bases between. Per germline, CDR1 SGHKS and CDR2 YYEKEE (reference sequence). The CDR3 region is CASSRSNEQYF. DNA for the CDR3: TGTGCCAGCAGCCGATCAAACGAGCAGTACTTC.

The chain links TRBV4-1 to TRBJ2-5, with 12 nucleotides matching TRBD2. CDR1 is MGHRA, CDR2 YSYEKL, per germline. The J segment lost 5 bases and the V segment lost 1 base, leaving 11 bases of the junction unmatched. The CDR3 consists of 18 residues. The CDR3 coding sequence is TGCGCCAGCAGCCAAGTCTCGCTAGCGGGGGGGCCGCGGGAGACCCAGTACTTC. As protein: CASSQVSLAGGPRETQYF.

V gene TRBV2 combines with J gene TRBJ1-2; weak D call: TRBD1 (6 bases). The V gene's germline CDR1 is SNHLY and CDR2 FYNNEI. The V end lost 4 bases, the J end lost 2 bases, and 11 bases lay between the germline ends. The length of the CDR3 is 14 residues. The CDR3 region is CASSVYRVNYGYTF. The CDR3 DNA reads as TGTGCCAGCAGTGTGTACAGGGTCAACTATGGCTACACCTTC.

The rearrangement links TRBV29-1 to TRBJ2-1; D is unresolved. The CDR3 runs 14 residues. Germline V gives CDR1 SQVTM, CDR2 ANQGSEA. V was cut by 5 bases and J by 4 bases, with 15 bases left in between. This CDR3 reads CSVRDMDAYNEQFF. The CDR3 coding sequence is TGCAGCGTTAGAGACATGGACGCTTACAATGAGCAGTTCTTC.

V is TRBV5-4 and J is TRBJ1-2; possibly TRBD1 for D (6 bases). The CDR3 has 15 amino acids. The germline V gene has CDR1 SGHNT and CDR2 YYREEE (reference sequence). V was pared by 4 bases and J by 5 bases, with 18 bases between. The chain's CDR3 is CASSPHTMDSYGYTF. The CDR3 DNA reads TGTGCCAGCAGCCCGCACACGATGGACAGTTATGGCTACACCTTC.

The rearrangement uses TRBV19 and TRBJ1-5, with D maybe TRBD1 (5 bases). The length of the CDR3 is 15 residues. The V end lost 7 bases, the J end lost 1 base, and 14 bases lay between the germline ends. The germline V gene has CDR1 LNHDA and CDR2 SQIVND (reference sequence). The CDR3 DNA follows: TGTGCCAGTAAACTCAGGGAAACGAGCAATCAGCCCCAGCATTTT. Protein product: CASKLRETSNQPQHF.

The chain carries TRBV5-1 and TRBJ2-7, with D perhaps matching TRBD2 (5 bases). The CDR3 is made up of 17 amino acids. Trimming cost V 0 bases and J 0 bases, with 16 bases left between them. CDR1 is SGHRS, CDR2 YFSETQ, per germline. The CDR3 DNA follows: TGCGCCAGCAGCTTGGGCCCTTCGGGGAGAAGCTCCTACGAGCAGTACTTC. Its translation: CASSLGPSGRSSYEQYF.

The rearrangement links TRBV9 to TRBJ2-4, with a possible D match to TRBD2 (6 bases). Looked up from germline, CDR1 is SGDLS and CDR2 is YYNGEE. The CDR3 extends over 17 amino acids. Trimming cost V 0 bases and J 0 bases, with 13 bases left between them. Written as DNA, the CDR3 is TGTGCCAGCAGCGTAGGGGACTCCGTTCTAGCCAAAAACATTCAGTACTTC. It yields the protein CASSVGDSVLAKNIQYF.

The J gene is TRBJ2-7, the V gene TRBV29-1, with 10 bases that match TRBD1. The CDR3 covers 15 residues. V shed 5 bases and J 4 bases; nucleotides not matched to a gene: 11. Per the germline V gene, CDR1 is SQVTM and CDR2 is ANQGSEA. CDR3 sequence: CSVLGGTGVDYEQYF. CDR3 DNA: TGCAGCGTTCTCGGGGGGACAGGGGTCGATTACGAGCAGTACTTC.

The chain employs TRBV7-2 and TRBJ1-2; 7 nucleotides match TRBD1. V shed 3 bases, J shed 0 bases, and the junction held 13 bases outside the gene matches. This CDR3 spans 18 amino acids. From germline, CDR1 is SGHTA and CDR2 FQGNSA. CDR3: CASSLTGTAVIANYGYTF. The CDR3 DNA is TGTGCCAGCAGCTTGACCGGGACAGCCGTTATAGCTAACTATGGCTACACCTTC.

The rearrangement joins TRBV27 to TRBJ2-1; 9 positions agree with TRBD2. CDR1 and CDR2 (germline): MNHEY, SMNVEV (reference sequence). J lost 5 bases, V lost 2 bases, and 1 base had no gene match. CDR3 length: 14 amino acids. The CDR3 DNA follows: TGTGCCAGCAGTTTAGCGGGGGGGGACAATGAGCAGTTCTTC. This gives the protein CASSLAGGDNEQFF.

A remark on this clone: This clone may be a read error of a much larger clone one base away. In the same sample, other DNA sequences code for this CDR3. The gene calls are TRBV6-4 and TRBJ2-3; TRBD2 matches 10 bases. Unmatched junction bases numbered 2, after V lost 0 bases and J lost 2 bases. The length of the CDR3 is 16 residues. The germline gives CDR1 MRHNA, CDR2 SNTAGT. This CDR3 reads CASSDSSGGATDTQYF. For the CDR3, the DNA is TGTGCCAGCAGTGACTCGAGCGGGGGGGCCACAGATACGCAGTATTTT.

This sequence joins TRBV6-4 and TRBJ2-2; TRBD1 agrees at 8 bases. This CDR3 comprises 16 residues. V was clipped by 0 bases and J by 5 bases; unmatched bases: 5. CDR1 and CDR2 (germline): MRHNA, SNTAGT. Here the CDR3 reads CASSDSGQGSTGELFF. In DNA, the CDR3 is TGTGCCAGCAGTGACTCAGGACAGGGTTCGACCGGGGAGCTGTTTTTT.